Sequencing of this TCR beta chain was carried out in a study of T cells in Graves' hyperthyroidism and ophthalmopathy. Study conclusions and caveats: Stable hyperthyroidism and ophthalmopathy were separated using 13 V-J signatures.

This clonotype was counted ten times or more. Its cognate antigen is unknown. Looked up from germline, CDR1 is DFQATT and CDR2 is SNEGSKA (reference sequence). V lost 5 bases and J lost 3, with 7 bases in between. The CDR3 loop spans 11 amino acids. Amplified TCR beta CDR3 regions came from RNA transcripts. A set of HTBI primers served as the primers for a first-round RT-PCR of the TCR CDR3. TCRdb independently ran MiXCR on the multiplex PCR reads; one entry per CDR3 protein. The table lists hundreds of thousands of distinct CDR3 sequences, 14% of them singletons. The TCR was taken from a woman under 30 with Graves' hyperthyroidism. Source material: blood. The chain uses TRBV20-1 and TRBJ2-5; unclear D gene. The CDR3 nucleotides read TGCAGTGCTTTAGCCGAAGAGACCCAGTACTTC. It codes for CSALAEETQYF.